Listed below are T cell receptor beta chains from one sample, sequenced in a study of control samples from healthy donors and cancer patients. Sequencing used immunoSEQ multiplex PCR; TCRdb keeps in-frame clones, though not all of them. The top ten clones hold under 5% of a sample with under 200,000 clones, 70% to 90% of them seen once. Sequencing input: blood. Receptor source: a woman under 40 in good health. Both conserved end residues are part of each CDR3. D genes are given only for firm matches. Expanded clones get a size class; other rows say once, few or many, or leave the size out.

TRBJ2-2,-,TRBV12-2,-,CASLPPKTTGLAGGRRELFF,TGTGCAAGTCTCCCTCCTAAGACGACGGGACTAGCGGGAGGGAGGCGGGAGCTGTTTTTT
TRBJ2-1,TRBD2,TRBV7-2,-,CASSPHGGNSYNEQFF,TGTGCCAGCAGCCCCCACGGGGGGAACAGCTACAATGAGCAGTTCTTC
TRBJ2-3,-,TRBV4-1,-,CASSPIVYTQSTDTQYF,TGCGCCAGCAGTCCGATAGTTTATACCCAAAGCACAGATACGCAGTATTTT
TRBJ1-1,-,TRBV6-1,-,CASSERGQNTEAFF,TGTGCCAGCAGTGAACGGGGGCAGAACACTGAAGCTTTCTTT
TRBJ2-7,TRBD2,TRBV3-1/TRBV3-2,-,CASSQGTRVYEQYF,TGTGCCAGCAGCCAAGGGACTAGAGTCTACGAGCAGTACTTC
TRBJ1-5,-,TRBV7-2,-,CASSLVEGISQPQHF,TGTGCCAGCAGCTTAGTTGAGGGAATAAGTCAGCCCCAGCATTTT
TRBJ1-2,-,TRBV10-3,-,CAISEPVTANYGYTF,TGTGCCATCAGTGAACCAGTTACAGCTAACTATGGCTACACCTTC
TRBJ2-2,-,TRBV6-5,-,CAGYGTGELFF,TGTGCCGGATATGGGACCGGGGAGCTGTTTTTT
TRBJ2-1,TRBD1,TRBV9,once,CASSARIGTGGIYNEQFF,TGTGCCAGCAGCGCCCGAATAGGGACAGGGGGAATTTACAATGAGCAGTTCTTC
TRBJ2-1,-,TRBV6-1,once,CASSGLTGQPYNEQFF,TGTGCCAGCAGTGGACTGACAGGACAGCCTTACAATGAGCAGTTCTTC
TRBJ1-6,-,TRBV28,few,CASSRSFGSNSPLHF,TGTGCCAGCAGTCGTTCATTCGGGTCAAATTCACCCCTCCACTTT
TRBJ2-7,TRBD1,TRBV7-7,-,CASSPRQGIGDEQYF,TGTGCTAGCAGCCCACGACAGGGTATAGGGGACGAGCAGTACTTC
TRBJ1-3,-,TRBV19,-,CASSLGRELSGNTIYF,TGTGCCAGTAGTCTTGGACGGGAGCTCTCTGGAAACACCATATATTTT
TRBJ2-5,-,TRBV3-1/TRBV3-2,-,CAIGIKETQYF,TGTGCCATCGGGATTAAAGAGACCCAGTACTTC
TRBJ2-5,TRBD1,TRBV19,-,CASSITTGTGETQYF,TGTGCCAGTAGTATAACTACCGGGACAGGGGAGACCCAGTACTTC
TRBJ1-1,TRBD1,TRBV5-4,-,CASSYPGTGLNTEAFF,TGTGCCAGCAGCTACCCCGGGACAGGGTTGAACACTGAAGCTTTCTTT
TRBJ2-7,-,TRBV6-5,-,CASSLGRKSYEQYF,TGTGCCAGCAGCTTAGGACGGAAATCCTACGAGCAGTACTTC
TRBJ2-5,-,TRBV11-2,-,CASSPRVRETQYF,TGTGCCAGCAGCCCCCGTGTTAGAGAGACCCAGTACTTC
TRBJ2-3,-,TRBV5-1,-,CASSLTSSTDTQYF,TGCGCCAGCAGCTTGACCTCTAGCACAGATACGCAGTATTTT
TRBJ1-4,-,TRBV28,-,CASSRQVTNEKLFF,TGTGCCAGCAGTAGACAGGTTACTAATGAAAAACTGTTTTTT
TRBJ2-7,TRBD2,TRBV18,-,CASSPGLAGANYDEQYF,TGTGCCAGCTCACCGGGCCTAGCGGGAGCAAATTACGACGAGCAGTACTTC
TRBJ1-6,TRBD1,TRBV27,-,CASSLKGQGLHF,TGTGCCAGCAGTTTAAAGGGACAGGGTCTCCACTTT
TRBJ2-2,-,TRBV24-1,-,CATSDLPGAGELFF,TGTGCCACCAGTGATTTGCCTGGGGCCGGGGAGCTGTTTTTT
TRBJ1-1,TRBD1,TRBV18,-,CASSPSLDRGPEAFF,TGTGCCAGCTCACCCTCCTTGGACAGGGGCCCTGAAGCTTTCTTT
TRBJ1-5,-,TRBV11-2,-,CASSLDRGHHQPQHF,TGTGCCAGCAGCTTAGATAGGGGACATCATCAGCCCCAGCATTTT
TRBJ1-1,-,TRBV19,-,CASSFGRGNTEAFF,TGTGCCAGTAGTTTTGGACGGGGGAACACTGAAGCTTTCTTT
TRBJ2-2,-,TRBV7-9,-,CASRMDAGELFF,TGTGCCAGCAGAATGGACGCCGGGGAGCTGTTTTTT
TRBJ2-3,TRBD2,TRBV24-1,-,CATSGSKRGRTDTQYF,TGTGCCACCAGTGGGAGTAAGCGGGGGCGCACAGATACGCAGTATTTT
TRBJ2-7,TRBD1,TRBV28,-,CASSFPDRARGEQYF,TGTGCCAGCAGTTTCCCGGACAGGGCAAGAGGCGAGCAGTACTTC
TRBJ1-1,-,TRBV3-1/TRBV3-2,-,CASSQVAHTEAFF,TGTGCCAGCAGCCAAGTAGCCCACACTGAAGCTTTCTTT
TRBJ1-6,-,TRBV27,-,CASSQSLGAYNSPLHF,TGTGCCAGCAGTCAATCCTTAGGGGCCTATAATTCACCCCTCCACTTT
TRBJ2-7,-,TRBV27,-,CASSLQGTSYEQYF,TGTGCCAGCAGTTTACAGGGCACCTCCTACGAGCAGTACTTC
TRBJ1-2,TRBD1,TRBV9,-,CASSVGTETYYGYTF,TGTGCCAGCAGCGTGGGGACAGAGACATACTATGGCTACACCTTC
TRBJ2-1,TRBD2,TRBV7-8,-,CASSLSRREAYNEQFF,TGTGCCAGCAGCTTAAGTCGGCGGGAGGCCTACAATGAGCAGTTCTTC
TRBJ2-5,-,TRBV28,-,CASTSEGIKETQYF,TGTGCCAGCACCTCCGAGGGGATCAAAGAGACCCAGTACTTC
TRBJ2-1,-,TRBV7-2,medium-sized,CASSFQRGRNEQFF,TGTGCCAGCAGCTTCCAACGGGGTCGAAATGAGCAGTTCTTC
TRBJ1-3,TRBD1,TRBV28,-,CASSLVTGASGNTIYF,TGTGCCAGCAGTTTGGTGACAGGGGCCTCTGGAAACACCATATATTTT
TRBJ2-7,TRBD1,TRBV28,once,CASGGQAKGEQYF,TGTGCCAGCGGGGGACAGGCCAAAGGCGAGCAGTACTTC
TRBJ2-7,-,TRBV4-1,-,CASSPRRGDYEQYF,TGCGCCAGCAGCCCCCGACGAGGGGACTACGAGCAGTACTTC
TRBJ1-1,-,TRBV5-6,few,CASSQWRILNTEAFF,TGTGCCAGCAGCCAGTGGAGAATCCTGAACACTGAAGCTTTCTTT
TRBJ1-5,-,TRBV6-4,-,CASSTTPGGQPQHF,TGTGCCAGCAGCACTACACCGGGTGGGCAGCCCCAGCATTTT
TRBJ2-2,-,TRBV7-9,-,CASSAGYNGGELFF,TGTGCCAGCAGTGCAGGGTACAACGGCGGGGAGCTGTTTTTT
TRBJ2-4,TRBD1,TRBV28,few,CASSFVYGDRPLAKNIQYF,TGTGCCAGCAGTTTCGTTTACGGGGACAGGCCCCTAGCCAAAAACATTCAGTACTTC
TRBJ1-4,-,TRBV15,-,CATSRDLKGEKLFF,TGTGCCACCAGCAGAGATCTCAAAGGGGAAAAACTGTTTTTT